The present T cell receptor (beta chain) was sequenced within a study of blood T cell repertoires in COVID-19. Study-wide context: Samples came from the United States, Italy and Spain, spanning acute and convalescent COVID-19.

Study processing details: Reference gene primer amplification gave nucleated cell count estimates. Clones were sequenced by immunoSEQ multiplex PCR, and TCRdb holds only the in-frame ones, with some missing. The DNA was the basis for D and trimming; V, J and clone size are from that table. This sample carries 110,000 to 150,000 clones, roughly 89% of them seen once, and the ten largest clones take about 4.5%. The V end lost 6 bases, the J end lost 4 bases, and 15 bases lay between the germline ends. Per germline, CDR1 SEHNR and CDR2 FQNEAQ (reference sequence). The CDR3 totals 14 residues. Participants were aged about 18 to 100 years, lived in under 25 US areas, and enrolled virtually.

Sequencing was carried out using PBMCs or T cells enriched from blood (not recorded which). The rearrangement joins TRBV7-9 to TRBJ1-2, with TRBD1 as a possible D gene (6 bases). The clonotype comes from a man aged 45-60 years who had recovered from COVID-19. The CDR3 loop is CASSNQGFGYGYTF. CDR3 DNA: TGTGCCAGCAGTAATCAGGGGTTCGGCTATGGCTACACCTTC.